This T cell receptor (beta chain) was recovered during a study of T cell repertoires in cytomegalovirus infection. Study results and limitations: Frequencies of public TCR beta families were cumulated, and this identified carriers of CMV plus the relevant HLA. HLA-C-restricted CMV clonotypes gave the most frequent clonotype in two of eight donors.

On this clonotype itself: Antigen: not known.

V lost 2 bases and J lost 5; bases outside the gene matches: 5. Germline loops: CDR1 SEHNR, CDR2 FQNEAQ (reference sequence). CDR3 length: 14 residues. TCRdb passed the reads through MiXCR, listing each CDR3 protein once. The sample lists about 920,000 distinct CDR3 sequences, about a third seen once, with over 10% in the top ten. This receptor was obtained from a human donor in good health (CMV status not recorded). Some clones in this sample may be carry-over from other donors' samples. The specimen comprised cultured CD8+ T cells from PBMCs, sampled from culture after CMV antigen stimulation. The rearrangement uses TRBV7-9 and TRBJ1-1; 7 bases align to TRBD1. In DNA, the CDR3 is TGTGCCAGCAGCTTAAACAGGGGTTGGACTGAAGCTTTCTTT. It is translated as CASSLNRGWTEAFF.